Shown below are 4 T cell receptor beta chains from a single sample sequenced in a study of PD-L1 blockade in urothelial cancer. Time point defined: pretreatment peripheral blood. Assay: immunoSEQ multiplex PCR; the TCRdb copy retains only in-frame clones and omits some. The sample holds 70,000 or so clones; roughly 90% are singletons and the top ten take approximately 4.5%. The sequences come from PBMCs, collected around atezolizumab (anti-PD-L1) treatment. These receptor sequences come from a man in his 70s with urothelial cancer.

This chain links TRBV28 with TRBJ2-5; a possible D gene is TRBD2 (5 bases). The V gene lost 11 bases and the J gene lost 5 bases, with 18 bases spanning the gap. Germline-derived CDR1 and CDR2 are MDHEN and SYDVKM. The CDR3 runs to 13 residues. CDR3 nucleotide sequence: TGTGCCGGGTTGGGCGGGCTCCTGGAGACCCAGTACTTC. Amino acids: CAGLGGLLETQYF.

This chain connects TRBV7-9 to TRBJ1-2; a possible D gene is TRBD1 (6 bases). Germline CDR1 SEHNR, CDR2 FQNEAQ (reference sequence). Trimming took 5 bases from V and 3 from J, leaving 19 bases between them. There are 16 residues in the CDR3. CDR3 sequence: CASSPQGWGHDYGYTF. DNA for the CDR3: TGTGCCAGCAGCCCCCAGGGTTGGGGACATGACTATGGCTACACCTTC.

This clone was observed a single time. In nucleotides, the CDR3 is TGCAGCGTTTCCAGCGGATTTAACCAAGAGACCCAGTACTTC. Its protein is CSVSSGFNQETQYF. The chain is built from TRBV29-1 and TRBJ2-5, with a possible D match to TRBD2 (5 bases). From germline, CDR1 is SQVTM and CDR2 ANQGSEA. The CDR3 covers 14 residues. V shed 5 bases and J shed 0 bases, with 13 bases lying between them.

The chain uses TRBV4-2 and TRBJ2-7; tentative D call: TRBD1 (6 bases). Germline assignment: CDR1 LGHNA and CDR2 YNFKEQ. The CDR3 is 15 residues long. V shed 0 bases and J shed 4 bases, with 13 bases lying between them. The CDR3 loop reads CASSQESWGPYEQYF. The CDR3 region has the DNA TGTGCCAGCAGCCAAGAGTCCTGGGGGCCGTACGAGCAGTACTTC.